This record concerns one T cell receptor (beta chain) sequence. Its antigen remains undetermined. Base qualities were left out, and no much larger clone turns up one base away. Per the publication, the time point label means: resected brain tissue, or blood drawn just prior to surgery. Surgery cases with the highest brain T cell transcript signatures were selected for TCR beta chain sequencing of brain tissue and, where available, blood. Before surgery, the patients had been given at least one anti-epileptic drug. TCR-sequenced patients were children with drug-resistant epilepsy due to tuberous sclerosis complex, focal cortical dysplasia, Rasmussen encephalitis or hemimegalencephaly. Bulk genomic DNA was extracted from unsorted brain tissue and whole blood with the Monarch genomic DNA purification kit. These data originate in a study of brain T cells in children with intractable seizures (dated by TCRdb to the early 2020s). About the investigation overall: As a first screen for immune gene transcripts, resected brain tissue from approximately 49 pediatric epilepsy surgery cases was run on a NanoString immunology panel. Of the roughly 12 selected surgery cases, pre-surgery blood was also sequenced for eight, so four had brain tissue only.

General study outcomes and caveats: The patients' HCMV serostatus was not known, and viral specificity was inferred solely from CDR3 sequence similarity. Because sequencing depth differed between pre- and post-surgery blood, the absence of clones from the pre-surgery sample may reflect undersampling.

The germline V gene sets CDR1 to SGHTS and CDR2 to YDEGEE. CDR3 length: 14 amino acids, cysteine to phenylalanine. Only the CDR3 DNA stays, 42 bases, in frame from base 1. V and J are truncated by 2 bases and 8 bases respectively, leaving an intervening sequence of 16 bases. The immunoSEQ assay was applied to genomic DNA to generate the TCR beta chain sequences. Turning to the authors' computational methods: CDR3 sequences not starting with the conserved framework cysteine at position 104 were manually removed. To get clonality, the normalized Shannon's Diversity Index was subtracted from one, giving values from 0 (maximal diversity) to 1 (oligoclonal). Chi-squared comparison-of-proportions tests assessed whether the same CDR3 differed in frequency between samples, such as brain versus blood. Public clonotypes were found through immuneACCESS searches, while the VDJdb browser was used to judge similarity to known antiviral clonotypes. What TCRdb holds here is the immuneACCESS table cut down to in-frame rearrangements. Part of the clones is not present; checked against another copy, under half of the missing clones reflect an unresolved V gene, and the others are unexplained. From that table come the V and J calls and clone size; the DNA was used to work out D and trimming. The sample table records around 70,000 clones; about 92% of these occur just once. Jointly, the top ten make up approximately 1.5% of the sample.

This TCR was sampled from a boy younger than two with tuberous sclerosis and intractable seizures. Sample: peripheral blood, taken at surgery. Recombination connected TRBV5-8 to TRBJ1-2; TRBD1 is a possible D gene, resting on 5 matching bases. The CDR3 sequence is CASSFSTGVLGYTF. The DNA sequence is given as TGTGCCAGCAGCTTTAGCACAGGAGTTCTCGGCTACACCTTC.